This T cell receptor beta chain stems from a study of T cells in localized non-small cell lung cancer. General observations from the study: The tumor had only one region sequenced, so heterogeneity remains possible.

This CDR3 region has 14 residues. V gave up 5 bases and J gave up 4 bases; unmatched junction bases: 7. Germline lookup yields CDR1 SGHTA and CDR2 FQGNSA. In regard to this clone: What it recognizes is unknown.

Produced via immunoSEQ multiplex PCR; TCRdb's table is partial and in-frame only. The sample consists of tens of thousands of clones, 80% to 85% of them appearing once. The clonotype was recovered from a woman between 35 and 75 years old with stage I lung adenocarcinoma. The gene calls are TRBV7-2 and TRBJ1-2, with TRBD1 matching 7 bases. Sequences were derived from peripheral blood, sampled before any cancer treatment. Here the CDR3 reads CASSPSGDSYGYTF. CDR3 sequence (DNA): TGTGCCAGCAGCCCGTCGGGGGACAGCTATGGCTACACCTTC. The full variable domain, its missing parts supplied by reference TRBV7-2 and TRBJ1-2, is GAGVSQSPSNKVTEKGKDVELRCDPISGHTALYWYRQSLGQGLEFLIYFQGNSAPDKSGLPSDRFSAERTGGSVSTLTIQRTQQEDSAVYLCASSPSGDSYGYTFGSGTRLTVV.